The 15 T cell receptor beta chains in this list originate from one sample, sequenced in a study of T cell changes during pregnancy in multiple sclerosis. TCRdb's table, derived via immunoSEQ multiplex PCR, lists solely in-frame clones and lacks some. Altogether 100,000 to 150,000 clones are present, approximately 93% being singletons, with the ten largest covering approximately 6.2%. This specimen was peripheral blood, taken before pregnancy. Source of these receptors: a female donor with multiple sclerosis, enrolled in a pregnancy study.

The chain carries TRBV28 and TRBJ2-7; D possibly corresponds to TRBD1 (6 bases). The CDR3 is made up of 12 amino acids. Germline V lookup: CDR1 MDHEN, CDR2 SYDVKM. Trimming cost V 6 bases and J 4 bases, with 10 bases left between them. The CDR3 here is CASRTTGYEQYF. In DNA, the CDR3 is TGTGCCAGCAGAACTACAGGGTACGAGCAGTACTTC.

The chain uses TRBV6-1 and TRBJ1-1, with D possibly being TRBD1 (6 bases). CDR3 length: 15 residues. V lost 4 bases to trimming and J lost 1 base, with 13 bases between them. The germline V gene has CDR1 MNHNS and CDR2 SASEGT. The CDR3 loop is CASSAAGAGNTEAFF. The CDR3 nucleotides are TGTGCCAGCAGTGCAGCGGGGGCGGGGAACACTGAAGCTTTCTTT.

J is TRBJ2-3 and V is TRBV5-4; TRBD2 aligns across 7 bases. The CDR3 is made up of 15 amino acids. V gave up 5 bases and J gave up 2 bases; unmatched junction bases: 8. In germline, CDR1 is SGHNT, CDR2 YYREEE (reference sequence). CDR3 loop: CASRVGGKDTDTQYF. The DNA of the CDR3 is TGTGCCAGCAGGGTGGGGGGGAAGGACACAGATACGCAGTATTTT.

J is TRBJ1-2 and V is TRBV10-3; tentative D call: TRBD1 (6 bases). The germline CDR1 and CDR2 sequences are ENHRY and SYGVKD. Trimming removed 2 bases from V and 8 bases from J, with 12 bases in between. The CDR3 runs to 13 residues. In DNA, the CDR3 is TGTGCCATCAGTGAGATTAGGGGGTGGGGCTACACCTTC. It translates to CAISEIRGWGYTF.

CDR3 nucleotide sequence: TGCAGCGCCGGGGGTGACGCCTACTACGAGCAGTACTTC. Protein sequence: CSAGGDAYYEQYF. This chain joins TRBV29-1 and TRBJ2-7, with a possible D match to TRBD2 (6 bases). Germline CDR1 SQVTM, CDR2 ANQGSEA. The CDR3 runs to 13 residues. V dropped 7 bases and J dropped 3 bases, with 16 bases sitting between them.

The V call is TRBV2, the J call TRBJ1-1; possibly TRBD1 for D (5 bases). The germline CDR1 and CDR2 sequences are SNHLY and FYNNEI. This CDR3 contains 14 residues. The V end was cut by 5 bases, the J end by 0 bases, with 10 bases between. Here the CDR3 DNA reads TGTGCCAGCAGTCTCGACAGCATGAACACTGAAGCTTTCTTT. This encodes CASSLDSMNTEAFF. The variable domain in full, completed from reference TRBV2 and TRBJ1-1, reads EPEVTQTPSHQVTQMGQEVILRCVPISNHLYFYWYRQILGQKVEFLVSFYNNEISEKSEIFDDQFSVERPDGSNFTLKIRSTKLEDSAMYFCASSLDSMNTEAFFGQGTRLTVV.

The chain links TRBV2 to TRBJ2-5; D might be TRBD1 (6 bases). This CDR3 is 11 amino acids long. The germline CDR1 and CDR2 sequences are SNHLY and FYNNEI. CDR3 nucleotide sequence: TGTGCTTCCCCCAGGGGAGAGACCCAGTACTTC. Its translation is CASPRGETQYF.

The rearrangement links TRBV19 to TRBJ1-5; the D gene is possibly TRBD1 (5 bases). Germline V gene lookup returns CDR1 LNHDA and CDR2 SQIVND (reference sequence). Trimming took off 3 bases at V and 7 bases at J, with 25 bases between the two ends. The CDR3 runs to 18 residues. The CDR3 protein is CASSMVGGPPVTTQPQHF. CDR3 sequence (DNA): TGTGCCAGTAGTATGGTGGGGGGACCGCCAGTAACCACCCAGCCCCAGCATTTT. The full variable domain, completed using reference TRBV19 and TRBJ1-5, is DGGITQSPKYLFRKEGQNVTLSCEQNLNHDAMYWYRQDPGQGLRLIYYSQIVNDFQKGDIAEGYSVSREKKESFPLTVTSAQKNPTAFYLCASSMVGGPPVTTQPQHFGDGTRLSIL.

This sequence joins TRBV30 and TRBJ1-2, with no clear D. The germline gives CDR1 GTSNPN, CDR2 SVGIG (reference sequence). Trimming shortened V by 5 bases and J by 8 bases, and 18 bases separated the two germline ends. CDR3 length: 13 amino acids. CDR3 sequence: CAWSSGGPGGYTF. DNA for the CDR3: TGTGCCTGGTCCTCAGGCGGGCCTGGGGGCTACACCTTC.

The rearrangement links TRBV5-1 to TRBJ2-5; TRBD1 agrees at 10 bases. Germline CDR1 is SGHRS and CDR2 is YFSETQ. The trim removed 7 bases at V and 5 bases at J, leaving 11 bases unmatched. The CDR3 covers 15 residues. The CDR3 spells CASRPGTGVRETQYF. Written as DNA, the CDR3 is TGCGCCAGCCGACCCGGGACAGGGGTTCGTGAGACCCAGTACTTC.

The chain carries TRBV2 and TRBJ2-3, with D possibly being TRBD1 (9 bases). This CDR3 region has 15 residues. The germline V gene has CDR1 SNHLY and CDR2 FYNNEI. Trimming shortened V by 8 bases and J by 2 bases, and 17 bases separated the two germline ends. This CDR3 reads CASRGQGLVTDTQYF. The CDR3 region has the DNA TGTGCCAGCCGGGGACAGGGACTAGTCACAGATACGCAGTATTTT.

CDR3 protein: CASSLDRGHGYTF. As DNA, the CDR3 is TGTGCCAGCTCCCTGGACAGGGGGCATGGCTACACCTTC. The V and J genes are TRBV18 and TRBJ1-2; 11 bases map to TRBD1. CDR1 and CDR2 from the germline V gene are KGHSH and LQKENI. CDR3 length: 13 amino acids. V shed 6 bases and J 6 bases; nucleotides not matched to a gene: 3.

The chain recombines TRBV11-2 with TRBJ2-7; TRBD1 agrees at 7 bases. Trimming removed 5 bases from V and 6 bases from J; junction bases left unmatched: 7. The CDR3 is 13 amino acids. Germline V gene data show CDR1 as SGHAT and CDR2 as FQNNGV. CDR3 in DNA: TGTGCCAGCAGCCCTGTCAACAGGGGCGAGCAGTACTTC. This translates into CASSPVNRGEQYF.

This clone showed up just once. The chain employs TRBV28 and TRBJ1-5; D perhaps matches TRBD1 (6 bases). This CDR3 is 14 amino acids long. Germline V lookup: CDR1 MDHEN, CDR2 SYDVKM. Trimming took 5 bases from V and 9 from J, leaving 17 bases between them. The chain's CDR3 is CASSRPGQLGPQHF. The CDR3 nucleotides are TGTGCCAGCAGTCGACCGGGACAATTGGGGCCCCAGCATTTT.

The V call is TRBV27, the J call TRBJ2-1; 9 bases fit TRBD2. Germline V gene lookup returns CDR1 MNHEY and CDR2 SMNVEV (reference sequence). J lost 4 bases, V lost 0 bases, and 4 bases had no gene match. This CDR3 comprises 16 residues. CDR3 sequence reads: CASSLSATSGYNEQFF. The CDR3 coding sequence is TGTGCCAGCAGTTTATCAGCGACTAGCGGTTACAATGAGCAGTTCTTC.